These 7 T cell receptor beta chains originate from one sample sequenced in a study of T cells in Graves' hyperthyroidism and ophthalmopathy (dated by TCRdb to about 2019). Libraries were constructed by multiplex PCR. The instrument was an Illumina HiSeq 2000. Amplification of TCR beta CDR3 regions was carried out from RNA transcripts. The TCR CDR3 was subjected to a first round of RT-PCR using the HTBI primer set and the Qiagen OneStep RT-PCR kit. The public sequencing data were trimmed at Q25 with fastp and processed into clonotypes with MiXCR by TCRdb, which kept only in-frame beta chains. Every distinct CDR3 protein forms one entry, paired with its most common genes and DNA. The table for this sample lists more than 300,000 distinct CDR3 sequences; about a sixth of them were counted only once. The ten largest clones capture around a third of the sample. The specimen was blood. The receptors derive from a woman aged 30 to 39 with Graves' hyperthyroidism that later progressed to Graves' ophthalmopathy.

This clonotype has at least ten counts. The rearrangement joins TRBV16 to TRBJ2-1; 10 bases are a match to TRBD2. This CDR3 contains 14 residues. From germline, CDR1 is KGHSY and CDR2 FQNENV. J lost 6 bases, V lost 6 bases, and 5 bases had no gene match. The CDR3 nucleotides are TGTGCCAGCAGTCCAACTAGCGGGGCCAATGAGCAGTTCTTC. This codes for CASSPTSGANEQFF.

This clonotype came up a few times. This chain uses TRBV7-2 with TRBJ1-5; the D is unclear. The CDR3 sequence is 19 residues long. Deletions cut 4 bases from V and 2 bases from J, with 24 bases between. Germline V gene data show CDR1 as SGHTA and CDR2 as FQGNSA. CDR3 nucleotide sequence: TGTGCCAGCAGCTACCCCAACACAATCCCAATCACCTGCAATCAGCCCCAGCATTTT. Translating gives CASSYPNTIPITCNQPQHF.

The chain uses TRBV12-3 or TRBV12-4 and TRBJ2-3; TRBD2 might be the D (5 bases). V dropped 8 bases and J dropped 2 bases, with 20 bases sitting between them. This CDR3 is built from 16 residues. For the CDR3, the DNA is TGTGCCAGCGGCCCCCCCAAAGCGGCGCCCACAGATACGCAGTATTTT. Translation: CASGPPKAAPTDTQYF.

The J gene is TRBJ2-5, the V gene TRBV5-1, with 8 nucleotides matching TRBD1. Germline V CDR1 and CDR2: SGHRS, YFSETQ. The V segment lost 5 bases and the J segment 3 bases; nucleotides outside the gene matches: 3. This CDR3 spans 13 amino acids. The CDR3 loop is CASSSGGEETQYF. The CDR3 bases are TGCGCCAGCAGTTCAGGGGGCGAAGAGACCCAGTACTTC.

The chain joins TRBV7-2 to TRBJ2-7; unclear D gene. The CDR3 consists of 14 residues. CDR1 and CDR2 (germline): SGHTA, FQGNSA. V dropped 1 base and J dropped 2 bases, with 9 bases sitting between them. CDR3 nucleotide sequence: TGTGCCAGCAGCTTAGGGCTGAGAACCTACGAGCAGTACTTC. Translated, it gives CASSLGLRTYEQYF.

Concerning this clonotype: One junction end disagrees with the germline gene, perhaps due to a read error. This chain joins TRBV7-2 and TRBJ1-3; D gene uncertain. Germline lookup yields CDR1 SGHTA and CDR2 FQGNSA. There are 12 residues in the CDR3. The CDR3 region has the DNA TGTGCCAGCAGCTTAGCTGGAAGCACCATATATTTT. Amino acid sequence: CASSLAGSTIYF.

This clonotype showed up just a few times. The rearrangement uses TRBV4-1 and TRBJ1-1, with 9 bases that match TRBD1. This CDR3 comprises 21 residues. Germline V lookup: CDR1 MGHRA, CDR2 YSYEKL. The V and J ends lost 4 bases and 2 bases, in that order; junction bases with no gene match: 23. The CDR3 loop is CASSRLPGQGIINRPNTEAFF. CDR3 DNA: TGCGCCAGCAGCCGTCTCCCGGGACAGGGAATTATAAACCGGCCTAACACTGAAGCTTTCTTT.